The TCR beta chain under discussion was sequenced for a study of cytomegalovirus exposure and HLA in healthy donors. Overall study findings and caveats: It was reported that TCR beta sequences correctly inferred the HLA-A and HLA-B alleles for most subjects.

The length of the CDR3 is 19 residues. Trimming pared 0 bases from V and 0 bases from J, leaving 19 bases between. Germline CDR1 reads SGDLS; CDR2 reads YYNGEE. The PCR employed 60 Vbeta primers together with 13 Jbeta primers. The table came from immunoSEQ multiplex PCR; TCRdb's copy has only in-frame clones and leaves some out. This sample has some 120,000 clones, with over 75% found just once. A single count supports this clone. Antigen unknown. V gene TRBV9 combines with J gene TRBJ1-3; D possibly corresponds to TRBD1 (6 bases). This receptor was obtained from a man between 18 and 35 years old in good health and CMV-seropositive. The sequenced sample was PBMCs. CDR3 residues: CASSVDLTDSTFSGNTIYF. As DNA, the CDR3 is TGTGCCAGCAGCGTAGATCTGACGGACAGCACATTCTCTGGAAACACCATATATTTT.